The 24 T cell receptor beta chains listed next were all sequenced from one sample in a study of PD-1 blockade in classical Hodgkin lymphoma. Profiled with immunoSEQ multiplex PCR; TCRdb holds only in-frame clones, not every one. This sample has fewer than 20,000 clones, with about 61% found just once. Indicated time point: cycle 4 day 1 (C4D1), after about 6 weeks of nivolumab. Each patient relapsed following autologous stem cell transplantation, and prior brentuximab vedotin exposure differed. The sequenced sample was peripheral blood mononuclear cells (PBMCs), obtained before the fourth cycle of nivolumab. The receptor source for this set is a human donor with classical Hodgkin lymphoma.

The V call is TRBV5-1, the J call TRBJ1-1; D gene uncertain. Trimming shortened V by 6 bases and J by 1 base, and 13 bases separated the two germline ends. This CDR3 is built from 14 residues. CDR1 SGHRS and CDR2 YFSETQ come from the germline V gene. DNA for the CDR3: TGCGCCAGCAAGACGGACTCGTGGAACACTGAAGCTTTCTTT. It specifies CASKTDSWNTEAFF.

This chain uses TRBV5-6 with TRBJ2-7; 14 bases match TRBD2. The CDR3 is 18 residues long. Germline trimming cut 4 bases from V and 7 bases from J; bases unmatched to any gene: 16. Germline-derived CDR1 and CDR2 are SGHDT and YYEEEE. The CDR3 reads CASSGGSLGLAGVIEQYF. The CDR3 DNA sequence: TGTGCCAGCAGCGGGGGGAGTTTGGGACTAGCGGGAGTCATTGAGCAGTACTTC.

This sequence joins TRBV27 and TRBJ1-2; the D gene is possibly TRBD1 (5 bases). Trimming took 5 bases from V and 2 from J, leaving 9 bases between them. Germline CDR1 and CDR2: MNHEY and SMNVEV (reference sequence). The CDR3 totals 13 residues. The CDR3 DNA follows: TGTGCCAGCAGTCCCGAGGGGAACTATGGCTACACCTTC. This gives the protein CASSPEGNYGYTF.

This clone was seen only a few times. V is TRBV5-1 and J is TRBJ2-7; 12 nucleotides agree with TRBD2. Trimming removed 1 base from V and 5 bases from J; junction bases left unmatched: 1. CDR1 SGHRS and CDR2 YFSETQ come from the germline V gene. The CDR3 runs 14 residues. The CDR3 sequence is CASSLWTSGDEQYF. Here the CDR3 DNA reads TGCGCCAGCAGCTTGTGGACTAGCGGGGACGAGCAGTACTTC.

The V call is TRBV7-6, the J call TRBJ2-7; 8 bases line up with TRBD1. This CDR3 contains 14 residues. V trimming: 2 bases; J trimming: 2 bases; junction bases outside the gene matches: 2. Looked up from germline, CDR1 is SGHVS and CDR2 is FNYEAQ. In nucleotides, the CDR3 is TGTGCCAGCAGCTTAACGACAGGGGCCTACGAGCAGTACTTC. This translates into CASSLTTGAYEQYF.

This chain uses TRBV4-1 with TRBJ1-1; no clear D gene. Germline V gene lookup returns CDR1 MGHRA and CDR2 YSYEKL. This CDR3 has 14 amino acids. V was clipped by 0 bases and J by 4 bases, with 9 bases between them. The CDR3 DNA reads TGCGCCAGCAGCCAAGATAGTAGAACCACTGAAGCTTTCTTT. This gives the protein CASSQDSRTTEAFF.

The chain has TRBV7-3 and TRBJ2-1; D might be TRBD1 (5 bases). The germline V gene has CDR1 SGHTA and CDR2 FQGTGA. The V and J ends lost 4 bases and 9 bases respectively, with 13 bases between them. The CDR3 length is 13 residues. CDR3 in amino acids: CASSSGLGSEQFF. DNA of the CDR3: TGTGCCAGCAGCTCAGGGCTCGGAAGTGAGCAGTTCTTC.

The chain joins TRBV10-3 to TRBJ2-1, with D unresolved. Per the germline V gene, CDR1 is ENHRY and CDR2 is SYGVKD. With 7 bases removed from V and 10 bases from J, the gap between germline ends came to 14 bases. The CDR3 runs to 12 residues. CDR3 in DNA: TGTGCCATCAAATCTGATCACGAAGAGCAGTTCTTC. Its protein is CAIKSDHEEQFF.

The chain couples TRBV30 to TRBJ2-1; TRBD1 matches 9 bases. V gave up 4 bases and J gave up 8 bases; unmatched junction bases: 3. CDR3 size: 12 residues. Germline V gene sequence: CDR1 GTSNPN, CDR2 SVGIG (reference sequence). CDR3 DNA: TGTGCCTGGAACAGGGGGCAAGATGAGCAGTTCTTC. It encodes CAWNRGQDEQFF.

The chain carries TRBV28 and TRBJ2-3, with D tentatively TRBD1 or TRBD2 (5 bases each). The CDR3 runs 14 residues. V was pared by 6 bases and J by 4 bases, with 14 bases between. CDR1 and CDR2 from the germline V gene are MDHEN and SYDVKM. This CDR3 is CASSGTQGADTQYF. The CDR3 DNA follows: TGTGCCAGCAGCGGGACGCAAGGGGCAGATACGCAGTATTTT.

This clone appeared once. This chain links TRBV28 with TRBJ1-1; D gene ambiguous. Germline-derived CDR1 and CDR2 are MDHEN and SYDVKM. The CDR3 is 15 residues long. The V end was cut by 2 bases, the J end by 2 bases, with 12 bases between. CDR3 sequence reads: CASSLRFRSNTEAFF. In nucleotides, the CDR3 is TGTGCCAGCAGTTTAAGGTTTAGGTCAAACACTGAAGCTTTCTTT.

This chain links TRBV11-2 with TRBJ1-1; unclear D gene. CDR3 length: 15 amino acids. The germline gives CDR1 SGHAT, CDR2 FQNNGV. V lost 2 bases and J lost 4, with 14 bases in between. This chain's CDR3 is CASSLRARDPTEAFF. The CDR3 nucleotides are TGTGCCAGCAGCTTACGTGCGCGGGATCCCACTGAAGCTTTCTTT.

By its share, this clone is medium-sized. The genes are TRBV28 and TRBJ1-5; 7 bases fit TRBD1. This CDR3 has 15 amino acids. With V trimmed by 2 bases and J by 6 bases, 7 bases remained unmatched. CDR1 is MDHEN, CDR2 SYDVKM, per germline. The CDR3 region is CASSLQGGAGQPQHF. DNA of the CDR3: TGTGCCAGCAGTTTACAAGGGGGCGCGGGTCAGCCCCAGCATTTT.

The V and J genes are TRBV28 and TRBJ1-1, with D perhaps TRBD1 (5 bases). V shed 2 bases and J shed 0 bases, with 13 bases lying between them. This CDR3 spans 16 amino acids. Germline CDR1 is MDHEN and CDR2 is SYDVKM. This chain's CDR3 is CASSLLDSLMNTEAFF. In DNA, the CDR3 is TGTGCCAGCAGTTTACTAGACAGCCTCATGAACACTGAAGCTTTCTTT.

The V and J genes are TRBV5-1 and TRBJ2-6, with 10 bases lining up with TRBD1. Losses at the gene ends were 5 bases for V and 0 bases for J; bases not matched to a gene: 5. The germline gives CDR1 SGHRS, CDR2 YFSETQ. The CDR3 is 17 amino acids. CDR3 sequence reads: CASSGQGVFSGANVLTF. The DNA of the CDR3 is TGCGCCAGCAGTGGACAGGGGGTATTCTCTGGGGCCAACGTCCTGACTTTC.

The chain couples TRBV2 to TRBJ2-7; 8 positions match TRBD1. This CDR3 is built from 13 residues. The trim removed 4 bases at V and 3 bases at J, leaving 2 bases unmatched. CDR1 is SNHLY and CDR2 is FYNNEI in the germline V gene. The CDR3 bases are TGTGCCAGCAGTGTCAGGGGGCTCTACGAGCAGTACTTC. This codes for CASSVRGLYEQYF.

This clone was seen just once. The rearrangement uses TRBV7-9 and TRBJ2-5, with 13 bases lining up with TRBD2. The DNA matches TRBJ2-7 better at its end, which makes the J call doubtful. The CDR3 is made up of 14 amino acids. Germline CDR1 is SEHNR and CDR2 is FQNEAQ (reference sequence). CDR3 amino acids: CASSRLAGGYEQYF. Here the CDR3 DNA reads TGTGCCAGCAGCCGACTAGCGGGAGGATACGAGCAGTACTTC.

This chain joins TRBV7-2 and TRBJ2-4; TRBD2 is a possible D gene (5 bases). Germline loops: CDR1 SGHTA, CDR2 FQGNSA. The CDR3 consists of 16 residues. V lost 5 bases and J lost 0, with 14 bases in between. CDR3 nucleotide sequence: TGTGCCAGCAGCCCCTACAGCGGAGCAGCCAAAAACATTCAGTACTTC. Translated, it gives CASSPYSGAAKNIQYF.

This clone is judged medium-sized. The DNA of the CDR3 is TGTGCCAGCAGCACCCCGGGACTAACAGATACGCAGTATTTT. It yields the protein CASSTPGLTDTQYF. The chain couples TRBV13 to TRBJ2-3; TRBD2 matches at 7 bases. J lost 3 bases, V lost 5 bases, and 5 bases had no gene match. CDR1 and CDR2 from the germline V gene are PRHDT and FYEKMQ (reference sequence). The CDR3 is 14 residues long.

This clone has just a few counts. This chain joins TRBV29-1 and TRBJ2-7; 8 bases line up with TRBD1. CDR3 length equals 13 residues. V lost 4 bases, J lost 1 base, and 3 bases stayed unmatched. Germline V gene lookup returns CDR1 SQVTM and CDR2 ANQGSEA. The CDR3 nucleotides are TGCAGCGTTGGAAGGACAGGGTCCTACGAGCAGTACTTC. Protein sequence: CSVGRTGSYEQYF.

The chain couples TRBV5-4 to TRBJ1-1; 12 bases agree with TRBD1. Germline values: CDR1 SGHNT, CDR2 YYREEE (reference sequence). V was clipped by 0 bases and J by 1 base; unmatched bases: 7. This CDR3 spans 18 amino acids. Written as DNA, the CDR3 is TGTGCCAGCAGCTTGGGGGACAGGGGGCGAGTGGGGAACACTGAAGCTTTCTTT. It codes for CASSLGDRGRVGNTEAFF.

The chain couples TRBV6-5 to TRBJ1-1; D is unclear. CDR3 size: 14 residues. Germline CDR1 reads MNHEY; CDR2 reads SVGAGI. The germline V and J ends were trimmed by 5 bases and 5 bases, with 15 bases remaining between them. As DNA, the CDR3 is TGTGCCAGCAGTCGAGGCCGTCTCAAGACTGAAGCTTTCTTT. It specifies CASSRGRLKTEAFF.

V usage is TRBV6-1 and J usage is TRBJ1-6; D uncertain. V was clipped by 2 bases and J by 8 bases, with 7 bases between them. This CDR3 comprises 13 residues. CDR1 MNHNS and CDR2 SASEGT come from the germline V gene. CDR3 DNA sequence: TGTGCCAGCAGTGAACGGGGTGATTCACCCCTCCACTTT. Protein: CASSERGDSPLHF.

This clone has more than one count but fewer than ten. The V call is TRBV5-4, the J call TRBJ2-2, with D possibly being TRBD1 or TRBD2 (6 bases each). Germline CDR1 and CDR2: SGHNT and YYREEE (reference sequence). This CDR3 is built from 16 residues. The V end was cut by 3 bases, the J end by 4 bases, with 16 bases between. The CDR3 DNA is TGTGCCAGCAGCTCCCTAGCCGGAGGGGGCACCGGGGAGCTGTTTTTT. Its protein product is CASSSLAGGGTGELFF. The full variable domain, rest sourced from reference TRBV5-4 and TRBJ2-2, is ETGVTQSPTHLIKTRGQQVTLRCSSQSGHNTVSWYQQALGQGPQFIFQYYREEENGRGNFPPRFSGLQFPNYSSELNVNALELDDSALYLCASSSLAGGGTGELFFGEGSRLTVL.